This T cell receptor beta chain is drawn from a study of blood T cells in healthy people across ages. Germline lookup yields CDR1 SGHTA and CDR2 FQGNSA. With 7 bases clipped from V and 8 bases from J, the junction kept 8 bases outside the gene matches. The CDR3 totals 14 residues. Study-level results: Unsorted PBMC input precluded a conclusive naive versus antigen-experienced comparison. The fall in TCR beta diversity per million T cells was roughly linear with age.

With regard to this clonotype: The antigen is unknown.

Using a J-beta primer mix together with a sample-barcoded 5' primer, a second PCR was run for about 6 to 11 cycles. Each CDR3 protein is one row after TCRdb ran MiXCR on the 5' RACE reads. Of 700,000 or so distinct CDR3 sequences listed, 22% were seen once; the top ten hold 20% to 25%. The specimen was blood. This rearrangement joins TRBV7-2 to TRBJ1-2, with 12 bases lining up with TRBD1. The clonotype originates from a man aged 65 to 79 in good health. The DNA of the CDR3 is TGTGCCAGCATACCCCCGGGACAGGGGGCAGGCTACACCTTC. This codes for CASIPPGQGAGYTF.